This T cell receptor beta chain was sequenced for a study of T cells in Graves' hyperthyroidism and ophthalmopathy. Study-level findings and limits: In blood, most of the thyroid clonotypes expanded above 0.001 were also present. A 13 V-J signature model discriminated ophthalmopathy versus stable hyperthyroidism.

The CDR3 is made up of 13 amino acids. Germline CDR1 and CDR2: ENHRY and SYGVKD. Amplified TCR beta CDR3 regions derived from RNA transcripts. The HTBI primer set served for first-round RT-PCR of the TCR CDR3. TCRdb reanalysed the multiplex PCR reads using MiXCR and keeps one entry per CDR3 protein. The table has 650,000 to 800,000 distinct CDR3 sequences, about 45% seen once; the top ten hold under 8.5%. This clonotype came up once. Its antigen is unidentified. This may be a read error, as it is one base from a much larger clone. Lactation, pregnancy, other autoimmune disease or uncontrolled infection led to exclusion of patients.

V usage is TRBV10-3 and J usage is TRBJ2-7, with D possibly TRBD1 on 5 matching bases. The source is an adult man with Graves' disease, either hyperthyroidism or ophthalmopathy (not recorded which). The sample comprised peripheral blood or thyroid tissue (not recorded which). The CDR3 here is CASSRGWTDEQYF. The CDR3, as DNA: TGTGCCAGCAGTAGGGGTTGGACCGACGAGCAGTACTTC.